A selection of T cell receptor beta chains follows, all from one sample in a study of shared clonotypes between healthy human individuals. Sequencing used immunoSEQ multiplex PCR; TCRdb keeps in-frame clones, though not all of them. Among more than 2,000,000 clones listed, more than 80% were seen once. Sequenced input: naive CD4+ T cells sorted from blood. All receptors come from a man in his late teens or twenties in good health. CDR3s include the opening cysteine and the closing phenylalanine or tryptophan.

v_gene	j_gene	CDR3aa
TRBV25-1	TRBJ2-5	CASSDGGRAVETQYF
TRBV5-1	TRBJ2-7	CASSRRKLAGDSYEQYF
TRBV19	TRBJ2-2	CASSPRKATKWTGELFF
TRBV6-5	TRBJ2-2	CASKDKWELFF
TRBV5-1	TRBJ2-3	CASSPGLAGATDTQYF
TRBV6-1	TRBJ1-1	CASSVGMNTEAFF
TRBV10-3	TRBJ2-1	CAISANQDGEQFF
TRBV27	TRBJ2-7	CASSPLAGGPGEQYF
TRBV21-1	NA	CASSTRLAGGPWGEQYF
TRBV7-8	TRBJ2-7	CASSLTGLASYEQYF
TRBV6-5	TRBJ2-7	CASSGAGSSYEQYF
TRBV20-1	TRBJ2-3	CSAMDSYTQYF
TRBV9	TRBJ2-7	CASSAPFGLAGGGYEQYF
TRBV27	TRBJ1-1	CASSSIPGDTEAFF
TRBV20-1	TRBJ1-1	CSASRTEAFF
TRBV9	TRBJ2-1	CASSPKILAGNSYNEQFF
TRBV5-4	TRBJ2-3	CASSFQGSTDTQYF
TRBV5-1	TRBJ2-7	CASSLVDRTERNEQYF
TRBV15	TRBJ2-7	CATSRDVGQGLSYEQYF
TRBV5-1	TRBJ1-5	CASSLTGASNQPQHF
TRBV15	TRBJ1-4	CATSRGRTQEANERLFF
TRBV25-1	TRBJ1-1	CASSEDQGFRTEAFF
TRBV25-1	TRBJ1-3	CASSEQRPSGNTIYF
TRBV30	TRBJ1-5	CAWSSGQENRNQPQHF
TRBV2	TRBJ2-2	CASTRENTGELFF
TRBV18	TRBJ2-3	CASSPGGTGGLTDTQYF
TRBV19	TRBJ2-5	CASSQGGDETQYF
TRBV10-3	TRBJ2-5	CAISEGFAGGQETQYF
TRBV28	TRBJ2-5	CASSLEGTAYQETQYF
TRBV7-2	TRBJ2-5	CASSSRSHETQYF
TRBV2	TRBJ2-2	CASTQQNTGELFF
TRBV11-2	TRBJ2-5	CASSFTGGQETQYF
TRBV28	TRBJ2-7	CASTSGGSSRGDEQYF
TRBV18	TRBJ1-6	CASSPGIIHSPLHF
TRBV18	TRBJ2-1	CASSPLTGSFSYNEQFF
TRBV18	TRBJ1-1	CASSPPNVPSMNTEAFF
TRBV5-4	TRBJ2-5	CASSSGPSGLAGRKETQYF